The 25 T cell receptor beta chains reported below all come from one sample, sequenced in a study of STAT5B mutations in CD4+ large granular lymphocyte leukemia. The method was immunoSEQ multiplex PCR; TCRdb's version includes in-frame clones alone and lacks a portion of them. The repertoire holds about 40,000 clones, around 81% seen once, with 3.6% in the top ten. Sequencing used CD4+ T cells from blood buffy coats. The origin of the receptors is a human donor in good health.

The V gene is TRBV10-3, the J gene TRBJ1-5; D uncertain. The V gene lost 10 bases and the J gene lost 5 bases, with 15 bases spanning the gap. The CDR3 length is 13 residues. CDR1 and CDR2 from the germline V gene are ENHRY and SYGVKD. Here the CDR3 reads CATKQGIDQPQHF. DNA of the CDR3: TGTGCCACCAAACAAGGGATCGATCAGCCCCAGCATTTT.

The rearrangement joins TRBV20-1 to TRBJ1-2; D is undetermined. This CDR3 comprises 11 residues. Germline assignment: CDR1 DFQATT and CDR2 SNEGSKA (reference sequence). V dropped 3 bases and J dropped 3 bases, with 5 bases sitting between them. CDR3 residues: CSARADYGYTF. CDR3 coding DNA: TGCAGTGCTAGGGCAGACTATGGCTACACCTTC.

V gene TRBV4-3 combines with J gene TRBJ2-1; 10 bases map to TRBD2. CDR3 length equals 16 residues. V gave up 0 bases and J gave up 4 bases; unmatched junction bases: 3. Per germline, CDR1 LGHNA and CDR2 YSLEER. CDR3 DNA sequence: TGCGCCAGCAGCCAAGAACCAGCGGGAGGGTACAATGAGCAGTTCTTC. This sequence encodes CASSQEPAGGYNEQFF.

The chain has TRBV7-9 and TRBJ1-4; 8 bases are a match to TRBD1. The germline V gene has CDR1 SEHNR and CDR2 FQNEAQ (reference sequence). The CDR3 runs to 16 residues. J gave up 6 bases and V 4 bases, and 10 bases lay outside the gene matches. CDR3 DNA: TGTGCCAGCAGCTCCTACCCGACAGGGGTTGATGAAAAACTGTTTTTT. This encodes CASSSYPTGVDEKLFF.

This clone was picked up one time. V gene TRBV10-3 combines with J gene TRBJ1-1, with 8 bases aligning to TRBD1. The trim removed 6 bases at V and 4 bases at J, leaving 7 bases unmatched. CDR3 length: 14 residues. Germline V CDR1 and CDR2: ENHRY, SYGVKD. The CDR3 is CAIRGQGGSTEAFF. The CDR3 region has the DNA TGTGCCATCAGAGGACAGGGAGGCAGCACTGAAGCTTTCTTT.

V gene TRBV10-3 combines with J gene TRBJ1-1, with D perhaps TRBD1 (6 bases). The ends were cut back, 6 bases at V and 0 bases at J, with 11 bases in the middle. Germline CDR1 reads ENHRY; CDR2 reads SYGVKD. The CDR3 runs to 14 residues. The CDR3 protein is CAISPDSMNTEAFF. The DNA of the CDR3 is TGTGCCATCAGCCCGGACAGCATGAACACTGAAGCTTTCTTT.

V gene TRBV4-3 combines with J gene TRBJ2-1; 10 bases fit TRBD2. Germline lookup yields CDR1 LGHNA and CDR2 YSLEER. J lost 7 bases, V lost 4 bases, and 7 bases had no gene match. CDR3 length: 15 residues. The DNA for the CDR3 is TGCGCCAGCAGCCCGGGACTAGCGCGCGGGAATGAGCAGTTCTTC. Its protein is CASSPGLARGNEQFF.

The chain recombines TRBV11-1 with TRBJ2-5; TRBD2 matches 7 bases. This CDR3 is 17 amino acids long. The germline gives CDR1 SGHAT, CDR2 FQDESV (reference sequence). The V segment lost 4 bases and the J segment 2 bases; nucleotides outside the gene matches: 13. The CDR3 loop reads CASSSPLAPWNQETQYF. The CDR3 region has the DNA TGTGCCAGCAGCTCCCCACTAGCGCCGTGGAATCAAGAGACCCAGTACTTC.

This clone occurred once. V is TRBV5-1 and J is TRBJ2-7; 10 nucleotides line up with TRBD1. Trimming at V came to 3 bases and at J to 5 bases, leaving 11 bases not matched to a gene. The CDR3 length is 16 residues. CDR1 and CDR2 from the germline V gene are SGHRS and YFSETQ. The CDR3 reads CASSSMKDRGGNEQYF. The CDR3 region has the DNA TGCGCCAGCAGCTCCATGAAGGACAGGGGGGGTAACGAGCAGTACTTC.

J is TRBJ2-2 and V is TRBV10-3; D possibly corresponds to TRBD1 (6 bases). Looked up from germline, CDR1 is ENHRY and CDR2 is SYGVKD. The CDR3 is 15 residues long. V shed 10 bases and J shed 1 base, with 16 bases lying between them. The CDR3 DNA reads as TGTGCCACCTACGAGACAGGAGGGAACACCGGGGAGCTGTTTTTT. Translating it yields CATYETGGNTGELFF.

V gene TRBV30 combines with J gene TRBJ2-2, with 11 bases matching TRBD1. The CDR3 covers 17 residues. Trimming at V came to 3 bases and at J to 7 bases, leaving 13 bases not matched to a gene. Germline CDR1 GTSNPN, CDR2 SVGIG (reference sequence). The chain's CDR3 is CAWRPYWTGGHSGELFF. The CDR3 DNA sequence: TGTGCCTGGAGGCCCTATTGGACAGGGGGCCACAGCGGGGAGCTGTTTTTT.

V is TRBV6-6 and J is TRBJ2-2; 10 bases are shared with TRBD1. The CDR3 is 15 amino acids. The J segment lost 6 bases and the V segment lost 6 bases, leaving 7 bases of the junction unmatched. Per germline, CDR1 MNHNY and CDR2 SVGAGI (reference sequence). Here the CDR3 reads CASRAPGTGAGELFF. CDR3 DNA: TGTGCCAGCAGGGCCCCCGGGACAGGGGCCGGGGAGCTGTTTTTT.

V and J are TRBV2 and TRBJ1-5, with 8 bases that match TRBD1. Trimming at V came to 8 bases and at J to 3 bases, leaving 3 bases not matched to a gene. CDR3 length equals 13 residues. The germline V gene encodes CDR1 SNHLY and CDR2 FYNNEI. The DNA of the CDR3 is TGTGCCAGCCAGGACAGGGTCAATCAGCCCCAGCATTTT. Residues: CASQDRVNQPQHF.

This clone was seen only a few times. The rearrangement joins TRBV2 to TRBJ1-5; no reliable D call. Trimming cost V 1 base and J 4 bases, with 8 bases left between them. This CDR3 region has 14 residues. Germline V gene data show CDR1 as SNHLY and CDR2 as FYNNEI. CDR3 nucleotides: TGTGCCAGCAGTGAAGTTGATAGGAATCAGCCCCAGCATTTT. It encodes CASSEVDRNQPQHF.

The V gene is TRBV23-1, the J gene TRBJ2-7; a possible D gene is TRBD2 (6 bases). TRBV23-1 is an ORF for which the function is uncertain. The CDR3 is 14 residues long. The DNA of the CDR3 is TGCGCAACTAAAACGAAATTTCGGGGGTACGAGCAGTACTTC. It yields the protein CATKTKFRGYEQYF.

The chain couples TRBV6-6 to TRBJ2-7; D might be TRBD1 or TRBD2, each matching 7 bases. Germline CDR1 reads MNHNY; CDR2 reads SVGAGI (reference sequence). The V end was cut by 2 bases, the J end by 7 bases, with 18 bases between. CDR3 length: 15 residues. The CDR3 DNA sequence: TGTGCCAGCAGTTACCCCCCAGGGGGGGTTTGGGAGCAGTACTTC. This translates into CASSYPPGGVWEQYF.

The genes are TRBV29-1 and TRBJ2-3; TRBD1 matches at 7 bases. Looked up from germline, CDR1 is SQVTM and CDR2 is ANQGSEA. CDR3 length: 14 residues. V lost 6 bases to trimming and J lost 0 bases; unmatched junction nucleotides: 6. The CDR3 loop reads CSVIGTASTDTQYF. CDR3 in DNA: TGCAGCGTAATAGGGACAGCTAGCACAGATACGCAGTATTTT.

The CDR3 DNA reads TGTGCCAGCAGCTTAAATAGGGACTACTCGGATACGCAGTATTTT. Translation: CASSLNRDYSDTQYF. The V gene is TRBV7-2, the J gene TRBJ2-3; the match to TRBD2 covers 7 bases. The V gene end was trimmed by 2 bases and the J gene end by 6 bases; junction bases not matched to a gene: 8. The CDR3 consists of 15 residues. Germline CDR1 reads SGHTA; CDR2 reads FQGNSA.

This clone was counted once. The J gene is TRBJ1-2, the V gene TRBV2; the D gene is possibly TRBD1 (5 bases). The CDR3 is 16 amino acids. The V end was cut by 6 bases, the J end by 5 bases, with 22 bases between. The germline gives CDR1 SNHLY, CDR2 FYNNEI. Here the CDR3 DNA reads TGTGCCAGCAGGGGGGGGTTTGGGACGTTCATTTATGGCTACACCTTC. Translation: CASRGGFGTFIYGYTF.

This chain connects TRBV18 to TRBJ2-7; weak D call: TRBD1 (5 bases). Per germline, CDR1 KGHSH and CDR2 LQKENI. The CDR3 totals 15 residues. V lost 3 bases, J lost 3 bases, and 15 bases lay in between. The CDR3 DNA is TGTGCCAGCTCACCGACAGACCTAACCTTCTACGAGCAGTACTTC. Its protein product is CASSPTDLTFYEQYF.

This chain links TRBV11-2 with TRBJ2-1, with D perhaps matching TRBD1 (6 bases). Trimming took 8 bases from V and 8 from J, leaving 19 bases between them. The germline V gene has CDR1 SGHAT and CDR2 FQNNGV. There are 14 residues in the CDR3. The CDR3 bases are TGTGCCAGCCATCGAACAGGGAATCGGGATGAGCAGTTCTTC. It is translated as CASHRTGNRDEQFF.

This clone was observed once. This sequence joins TRBV14 and TRBJ2-7; TRBD2 is a possible D gene (5 bases). This CDR3 has 13 residues. Germline CDR1 is SGHDN and CDR2 is FVKESK. V was trimmed by 5 bases and J by 6 bases, leaving 14 bases between them. CDR3 loop: CASSLLVSGEQYF. The CDR3 coding sequence is TGTGCCAGCAGCTTACTAGTATCGGGCGAGCAGTACTTC.

The genes are TRBV5-1 and TRBJ2-3; 11 bases are a match to TRBD2. Per the germline V gene, CDR1 is SGHRS and CDR2 is YFSETQ. This CDR3 is built from 14 residues. V lost 4 bases and J lost 5; bases outside the gene matches: 3. The CDR3: CASSQTSGGDTQYF. The CDR3 bases are TGCGCCAGCAGCCAAACTAGCGGGGGAGATACGCAGTATTTT.

The J gene is TRBJ2-1, the V gene TRBV7-2, with TRBD1 as a possible D gene (5 bases). CDR3 length equals 12 residues. From germline, CDR1 is SGHTA and CDR2 FQGNSA. With 5 bases removed from V and 10 bases from J, the gap between germline ends came to 12 bases. CDR3 nucleotides: TGTGCCAGCAGCCCAGGGTGGGGAGAGCAGTTCTTC. Translating it yields CASSPGWGEQFF.

This sequence joins TRBV28 and TRBJ2-7, with 7 bases identical to TRBD2. The ends lost 2 bases at V and 6 bases at J; junction bases unmatched: 1. The CDR3 covers 12 residues. Germline V gene lookup returns CDR1 MDHEN and CDR2 SYDVKM. The CDR3 sequence: CASSLPGGEQYF. The CDR3 nucleotides read TGTGCCAGCAGTTTACCGGGGGGCGAGCAGTACTTC.